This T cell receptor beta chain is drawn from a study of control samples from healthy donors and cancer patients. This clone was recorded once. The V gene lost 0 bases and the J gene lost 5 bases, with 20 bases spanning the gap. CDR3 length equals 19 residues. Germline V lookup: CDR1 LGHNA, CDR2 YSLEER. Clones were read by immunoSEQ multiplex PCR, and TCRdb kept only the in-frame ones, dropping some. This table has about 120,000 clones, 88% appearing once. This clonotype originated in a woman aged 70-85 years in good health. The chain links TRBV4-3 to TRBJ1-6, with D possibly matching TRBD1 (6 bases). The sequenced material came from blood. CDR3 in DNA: TGCGCCAGCAGCCAAGAACCGTCAATCACAGGGTCCAATAATTCACCCCTCCACTTT. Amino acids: CASSQEPSITGSNNSPLHF.